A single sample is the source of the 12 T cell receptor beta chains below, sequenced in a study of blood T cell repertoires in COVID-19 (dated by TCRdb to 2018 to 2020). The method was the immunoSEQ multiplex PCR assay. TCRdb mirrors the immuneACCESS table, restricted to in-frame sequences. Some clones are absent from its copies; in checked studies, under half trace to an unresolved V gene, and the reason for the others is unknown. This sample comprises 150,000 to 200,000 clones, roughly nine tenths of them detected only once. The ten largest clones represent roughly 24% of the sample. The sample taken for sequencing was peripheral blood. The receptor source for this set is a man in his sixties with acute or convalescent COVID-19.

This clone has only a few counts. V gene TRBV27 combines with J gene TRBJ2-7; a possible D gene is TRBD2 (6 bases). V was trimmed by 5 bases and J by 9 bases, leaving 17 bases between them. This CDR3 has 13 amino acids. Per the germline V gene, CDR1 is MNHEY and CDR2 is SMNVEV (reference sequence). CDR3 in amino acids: CASSVSSLGGQYF. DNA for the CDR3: TGTGCCAGCAGTGTTTCCTCTTTGGGGGGGCAGTACTTC.

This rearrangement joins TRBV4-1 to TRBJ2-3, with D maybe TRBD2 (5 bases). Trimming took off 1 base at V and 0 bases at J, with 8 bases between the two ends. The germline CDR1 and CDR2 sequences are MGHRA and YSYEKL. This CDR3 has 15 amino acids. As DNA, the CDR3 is TGCGCCAGCAGCCAAGGGAGCGGTAGCACAGATACGCAGTATTTT. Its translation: CASSQGSGSTDTQYF.

The CDR3 region has the DNA TGTGCCAGCAGTGAAGGGGACAGGGGGTTACTAACCTACGAGCAGTACTTC. It yields the protein CASSEGDRGLLTYEQYF. This chain joins TRBV2 and TRBJ2-7, with TRBD1 identical over 11 bases. The CDR3 has 17 residues. The ends lost 1 base at V and 2 bases at J; junction bases unmatched: 7. In germline, CDR1 is SNHLY, CDR2 FYNNEI.

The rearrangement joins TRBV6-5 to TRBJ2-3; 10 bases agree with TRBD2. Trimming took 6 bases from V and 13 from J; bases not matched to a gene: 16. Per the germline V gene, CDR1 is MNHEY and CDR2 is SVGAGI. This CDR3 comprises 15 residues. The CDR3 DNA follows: TGTGCCAGCAGAGCCGGACTAGCGGTTCCCAGTCCGGAGTATTTT. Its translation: CASRAGLAVPSPEYF.

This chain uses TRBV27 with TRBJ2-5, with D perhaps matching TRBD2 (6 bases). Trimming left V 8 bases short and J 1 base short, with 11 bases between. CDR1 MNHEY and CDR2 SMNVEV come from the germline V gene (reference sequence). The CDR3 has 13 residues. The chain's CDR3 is CASRSGGQETQYF. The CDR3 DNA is TGTGCCAGCCGGTCCGGGGGCCAAGAGACCCAGTACTTC.

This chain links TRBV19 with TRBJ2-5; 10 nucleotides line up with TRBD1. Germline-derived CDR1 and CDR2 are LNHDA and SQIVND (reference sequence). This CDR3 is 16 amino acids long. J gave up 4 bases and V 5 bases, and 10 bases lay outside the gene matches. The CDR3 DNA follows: TGTGCCAGTAGTGACCCGGGACAGGGGCGGGGAGAGACCCAGTACTTC. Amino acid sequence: CASSDPGQGRGETQYF.

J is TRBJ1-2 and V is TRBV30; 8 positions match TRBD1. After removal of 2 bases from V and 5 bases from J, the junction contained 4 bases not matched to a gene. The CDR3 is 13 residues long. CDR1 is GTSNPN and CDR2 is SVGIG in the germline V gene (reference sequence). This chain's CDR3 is CAWSSGQAYGYTF. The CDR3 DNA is TGTGCCTGGAGTTCGGGACAGGCTTATGGCTACACCTTC.

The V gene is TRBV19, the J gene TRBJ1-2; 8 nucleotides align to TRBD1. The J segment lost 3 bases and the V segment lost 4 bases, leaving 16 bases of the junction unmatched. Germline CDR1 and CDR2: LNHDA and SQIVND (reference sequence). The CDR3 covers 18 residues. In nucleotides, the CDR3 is TGTGCCAGTAGTACCTTACCTTACTTGGGACAGGATGACTATGGCTACACCTTC. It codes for CASSTLPYLGQDDYGYTF.

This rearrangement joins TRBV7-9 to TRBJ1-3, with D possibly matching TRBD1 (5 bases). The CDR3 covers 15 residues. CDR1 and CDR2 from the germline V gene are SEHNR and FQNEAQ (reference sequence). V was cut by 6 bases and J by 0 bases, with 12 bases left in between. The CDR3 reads CASRGGASSGNTIYF. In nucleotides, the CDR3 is TGTGCCAGCAGGGGGGGAGCGAGCTCTGGAAACACCATATATTTT.

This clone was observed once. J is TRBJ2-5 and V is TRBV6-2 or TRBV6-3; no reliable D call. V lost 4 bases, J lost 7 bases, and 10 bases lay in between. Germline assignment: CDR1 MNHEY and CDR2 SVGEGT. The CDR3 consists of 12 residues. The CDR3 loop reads CASSSAVLTQYF. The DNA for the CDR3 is TGTGCCAGCAGTTCCGCGGTTCTGACCCAGTACTTC.

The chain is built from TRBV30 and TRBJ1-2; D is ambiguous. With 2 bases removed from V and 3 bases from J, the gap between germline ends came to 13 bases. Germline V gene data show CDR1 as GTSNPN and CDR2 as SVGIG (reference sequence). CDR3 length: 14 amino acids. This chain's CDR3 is CAWSPSIRDYGYTF. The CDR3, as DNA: TGTGCCTGGAGTCCCAGCATTCGGGACTATGGCTACACCTTC.

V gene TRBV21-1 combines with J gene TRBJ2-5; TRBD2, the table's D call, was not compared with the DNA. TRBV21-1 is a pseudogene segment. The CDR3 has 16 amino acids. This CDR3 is CASSPGLAGKKETQYF. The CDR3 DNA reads TGTGCCAGCAGCCCGGGGCTAGCGGGGAAGAAAGAGACCCAGTACTTC.